This passage covers 21 T cell receptor beta chains from one sample sequenced in a study of T cells expressing NK-cell markers (dated by TCRdb to the early 2020s). Library construction relied on 5' RACE. This sample was sequenced with an Illumina HiSeq 2000. Reads reprocessed by TCRdb are summarized as one entry per CDR3 protein sequence, and DNA is absent. The sample table gives about 170,000 distinct CDR3 sequences. The top ten constitute over 20% of the sample. Specimen: blood T cells: a sorted CD56 or NKG2C T cell subset, CD4+ or CD8+ T cells, or bulk PBMC T cells (not recorded which). The receptors were sampled from a man aged 18-75 years in good health.

This sequence joins TRBV28 and TRBJ2-2; TCRdb picks TRBD2, but there is no DNA to check that call. In germline, CDR1 is MDHEN, CDR2 SYDVKM. The CDR3 is made up of 17 amino acids. This CDR3 is CASSLILAGVYTGELFF.

The gene calls are TRBV20-1 and TRBJ2-3. CDR3 size: 14 residues. Germline values: CDR1 DFQATT, CDR2 SNEGSKA (reference sequence). The CDR3 here is CSADTGTSTDTQYF.

This chain connects TRBV5-5 to TRBJ2-3; TCRdb reports TRBD1, a call that lacks DNA to check it against. In germline, CDR1 is SGHKS, CDR2 YYEKEE (reference sequence). There are 15 residues in the CDR3. The CDR3 is CASNLNLGGWDTQYF.

The V and J genes are TRBV11-2 and TRBJ2-7; the D gene TCRdb calls, TRBD1, cannot be checked with no DNA. The CDR3 runs 15 residues. The germline V gene has CDR1 SGHAT and CDR2 FQNNGV. CDR3 loop: CASSLDLGTGHEQYF.

The chain uses TRBV27 and TRBJ2-1; TCRdb gives TRBD2 as the D gene, but with no DNA this cannot be confirmed. The CDR3 totals 16 residues. Germline V gene lookup returns CDR1 MNHEY and CDR2 SMNVEV (reference sequence). CDR3 protein: CASSFVAGGLSNEQFF.

The rearrangement joins TRBV5-4 to TRBJ2-3; TCRdb gives TRBD2 as the D gene, but with no DNA this cannot be confirmed. CDR1 and CDR2 (germline): SGHNT, YYREEE (reference sequence). The length of the CDR3 is 15 residues. The CDR3 is CASSFERRRTDTQYF.

The chain couples TRBV6-1 to TRBJ2-2; TCRdb's assignment of TRBD1 cannot be checked, as there is no DNA. This CDR3 is built from 16 residues. Germline V gene lookup returns CDR1 MNHNS and CDR2 SASEGT. The CDR3 sequence: CASSEPGGGWTGELFF.

The CDR3: CAWRKGDRGGCDTQYF. V gene TRBV30 combines with J gene TRBJ2-3; the TCRdb call, TRBD1, lacks DNA for checking. CDR1 and CDR2 from the germline V gene are GTSNPN and SVGIG (reference sequence). The CDR3 consists of 16 residues.

The gene calls are TRBV6-5 and TRBJ2-7; the TRBD1 assignment by TCRdb is unverifiable without DNA. CDR3 length: 12 amino acids. CDR1 is MNHEY and CDR2 is SVGAGI in the germline V gene. CDR3: CAVGQGAYEQYF.

J is TRBJ2-5 and V is TRBV9. The CDR3 totals 14 residues. Germline values: CDR1 SGDLS, CDR2 YYNGEE. CDR3 sequence reads: CASSDDGYQETQYF.

This sequence joins TRBV29-1 and TRBJ2-1; TCRdb designates TRBD1, a call that cannot be tested without DNA. In germline, CDR1 is SQVTM, CDR2 ANQGSEA. The CDR3 is made up of 14 amino acids. The CDR3 sequence is CSARQGGSGDEQFF.

The chain is built from TRBV11-2 and TRBJ2-4; TCRdb's D gene call, TRBD1, goes unchecked for lack of DNA. The CDR3 is made up of 18 amino acids. The germline CDR1 and CDR2 sequences are SGHAT and FQNNGV. CDR3 region: CASSLGQRLILAKNIQYF.

This sequence joins TRBV5-1 and TRBJ1-1. The CDR3 covers 15 residues. The V gene's germline CDR1 is SGHRS and CDR2 YFSETQ. Here the CDR3 reads CASSKNREGSTEAFF.

The J gene is TRBJ1-1, the V gene TRBV5-6; the TCRdb D gene call, TRBD1, has no DNA to confirm it. CDR3 size: 16 residues. CDR1 and CDR2 (germline): SGHDT, YYEEEE. The CDR3 sequence: CASSLGTGIEETEAFF.

The CDR3 protein is CASSSDDWSTDTQYF. The gene calls are TRBV5-6 and TRBJ2-3. The CDR3 runs to 15 residues. Germline assignment: CDR1 SGHDT and CDR2 YYEEEE.

This sequence joins TRBV5-1 and TRBJ2-7; lacking DNA, the TRBD2 call made by TCRdb goes unchecked. The germline CDR1 and CDR2 sequences are SGHRS and YFSETQ. The CDR3 loop spans 14 amino acids. CDR3: CASSLRTSGAEQYF.

The CDR3 spells CASSLADNNYEQYF. This sequence joins TRBV7-6 and TRBJ2-7. Germline-derived CDR1 and CDR2 are SGHVS and FNYEAQ. This CDR3 region has 14 residues.

The rearrangement joins TRBV24-1 to TRBJ2-3. The germline V gene encodes CDR1 KGHDR and CDR2 SFDVKD. CDR3 size: 14 residues. The CDR3 protein is CATSDVRAADTQYF.

The gene calls are TRBV27 and TRBJ2-3; checking the TCRdb D call of TRBD1 is not possible without DNA. CDR3 length: 16 amino acids. The germline gives CDR1 MNHEY, CDR2 SMNVEV (reference sequence). This CDR3 reads CASSLSSPYITDTQYF.

The chain recombines TRBV3-1 with TRBJ1-2; TCRdb gives TRBD1 as the D gene, but with no DNA this cannot be confirmed. The length of the CDR3 is 11 residues. CDR1 is LGHDT and CDR2 is YNNKEL in the germline V gene (reference sequence). The CDR3 sequence: CPRIGGRGYTF.

The chain has TRBV29-1 and TRBJ1-5; TCRdb proposes TRBD1, but this gene call is untestable without DNA. Looked up from germline, CDR1 is SQVTM and CDR2 is ANQGSEA. There are 13 residues in the CDR3. CDR3 loop: CSGPGQGPQPQHF. Complete variable domain (other parts from reference TRBV29-1 and TRBJ1-5): SAVISQKPSRDICQRGTSLTIQCQVDSQVTMMFWYRQQPGQSLTLIATANQGSEATYESGFVIDKFPISRPNLTFSTLTVSNMSPEDSSIYLCSGPGQGPQPQHFGDGTRLSIL.